This record looks at one T cell receptor (beta chain) sequence and its context. Its target is not known. The authors used template switching to add a universal primer site and gave cDNA unique molecular identifiers. TCRdb itself ran the 5' RACE reads through MiXCR, one entry per CDR3 protein. Of more than 200,000 distinct CDR3 sequences in the sample, around 10% were seen once. V lost 6 bases and J lost 4; bases outside the gene matches: 5. The CDR3 sequence is 14 residues long. These data come from a study of identical twins. Study-wide points: Within beta out-of-frame sequences, the excess sharing observed between twins was weaker. Out-of-frame sharing of TCR alpha in monozygotic twins was underestimated by models. The abundant beta clonotypes from cord blood had fewer insertions, and memory repertoires had none of this.

This sequence originates from a woman between 18 and 29 years old in good health. The sample was memory (CD45RO+) T cells sorted from blood. This chain joins TRBV12-3 or TRBV12-4 and TRBJ1-1; 10 bases fit TRBD1. CDR3 loop: CASRRQGAGTEAFF. The CDR3 bases are TGTGCCAGCAGAAGACAGGGGGCAGGCACTGAAGCTTTCTTT.